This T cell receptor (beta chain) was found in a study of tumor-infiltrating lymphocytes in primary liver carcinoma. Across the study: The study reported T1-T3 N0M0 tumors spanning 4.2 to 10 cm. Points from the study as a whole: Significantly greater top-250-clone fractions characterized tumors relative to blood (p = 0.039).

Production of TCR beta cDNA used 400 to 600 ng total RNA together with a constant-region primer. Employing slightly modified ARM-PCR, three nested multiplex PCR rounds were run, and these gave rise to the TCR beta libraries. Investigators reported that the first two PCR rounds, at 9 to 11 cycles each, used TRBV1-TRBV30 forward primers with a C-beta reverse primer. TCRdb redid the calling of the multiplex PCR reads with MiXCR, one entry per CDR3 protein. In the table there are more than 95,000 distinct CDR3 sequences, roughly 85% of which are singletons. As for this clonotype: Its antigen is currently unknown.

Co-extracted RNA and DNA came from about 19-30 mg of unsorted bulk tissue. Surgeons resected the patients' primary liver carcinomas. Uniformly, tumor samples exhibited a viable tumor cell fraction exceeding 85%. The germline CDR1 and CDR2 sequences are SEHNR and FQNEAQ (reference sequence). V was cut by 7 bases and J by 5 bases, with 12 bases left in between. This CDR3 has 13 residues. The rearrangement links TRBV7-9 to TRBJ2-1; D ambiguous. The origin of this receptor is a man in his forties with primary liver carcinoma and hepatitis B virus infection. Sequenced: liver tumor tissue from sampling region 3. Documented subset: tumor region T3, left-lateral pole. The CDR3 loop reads CASNFQVDNEQFF. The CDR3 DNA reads TGTGCCAGCAACTTTCAGGTGGACAATGAGCAGTTCTTC.